Below, 13 T cell receptor beta chains from the same sample are listed, as sequenced in a study of cytomegalovirus exposure and HLA in healthy donors (dated by TCRdb to about 2017). The method was the immunoSEQ multiplex PCR assay. A mixture of 60 forward primers for TCR Vbeta segments and 13 reverse primers for TCR Jbeta segments was used in the multiplex PCR. TCRdb took this table from immuneACCESS and kept in-frame rearrangements with V and J called. Such tables lack part of the clones; where checked against another copy, unresolved V genes explain under half of the gap, and the rest is unexplained. The sample contains roughly 300,000 clones, 86% of them found a single time. Together, the top ten hold 4% of the sample. Sequenced sample: PBMCs. These receptors were taken from a man aged 40-49 years in good health and CMV-seropositive.

As to this clone: The sample contains more than one DNA sequence encoding this CDR3. The chain carries TRBV18 and TRBJ2-5; D is perhaps TRBD2 (6 bases). CDR1 and CDR2 (germline): KGHSH, LQKENI. V was clipped by 2 bases and J by 4 bases, with 11 bases between them. The CDR3 loop spans 14 amino acids. CDR3 amino acids: CASSPGQGGETQYF. The CDR3, as DNA: TGTGCCAGCTCACCAGGGCAGGGAGGAGAGACCCAGTACTTC.

The J gene is TRBJ2-7, the V gene TRBV29-1; 10 bases match TRBD1. The CDR3 contains 16 residues. V was pared by 5 bases and J by 0 bases, with 10 bases of the junction left unmatched. CDR1 is SQVTM, CDR2 ANQGSEA, per germline. As DNA, the CDR3 is TGCAGCGTTCATGGTCCCGGGACAGGGGTCTCCTACGAGCAGTACTTC. Encoded protein: CSVHGPGTGVSYEQYF.

The genes are TRBV6-5 and TRBJ2-5; a weak D match, TRBD1 (5 bases). V gave up 2 bases and J gave up 4 bases, with 14 bases separating them. This CDR3 is 15 amino acids long. The germline V gene has CDR1 MNHEY and CDR2 SVGAGI. The CDR3, as DNA: TGTGCCAGCAGTTACAGCCAGGGTATAGTAGAGACCCAGTACTTC. Translating gives CASSYSQGIVETQYF.

This sequence joins TRBV4-2 and TRBJ2-3; 9 nucleotides agree with TRBD2. CDR1 is LGHNA, CDR2 YNFKEQ, per germline. The ends lost 0 bases at V and 0 bases at J; junction bases unmatched: 1. The CDR3 sequence is 16 residues long. The DNA for the CDR3 is TGTGCCAGCAGCCAAGAGGCGGGAGGGAGCACAGATACGCAGTATTTT. Translating it yields CASSQEAGGSTDTQYF.

For this clone: At one of its ends the junction is not consistent with the germline gene, which may arise from a read error. The chain employs TRBV10-3 and TRBJ1-6; D uncertain. The CDR3 covers 13 residues. The germline V gene encodes CDR1 ENHRY and CDR2 SYGVKD. CDR3 loop: CAISGGSNSPFHF. Written as DNA, the CDR3 is TGTGCCATCAGTGGAGGTAGTAATTCACCCTTCCACTTT.

The gene calls are TRBV2 and TRBJ2-3, with D perhaps TRBD1 (6 bases). This CDR3 has 16 amino acids. Germline-derived CDR1 and CDR2 are SNHLY and FYNNEI. Trimming pared 5 bases from V and 2 bases from J, leaving 17 bases between. CDR3 protein: CASSLLGQGSTDTQYF. CDR3 DNA: TGTGCCAGCAGTCTCTTAGGCCAGGGGTCCACAGATACGCAGTATTTT.

In its sample, this clone was seen a few times. No DNA is shown, since the ends of the CDR3 on it are uncertain; the CDR3 is the one TCRdb lists. The rearrangement links TRBV21-1 to TRBJ1-2; the D segment call TRBD1 is taken from the table without a DNA check. TRBV21-1 is deemed a pseudogene. The CDR3 is made up of 19 amino acids, end residues included. CDR3 loop: CASSILWGTGARGPDGYTF.

This clone has just one count. This chain connects TRBV27 to TRBJ2-1; D is possibly TRBD2 (6 bases). CDR1 and CDR2 from the germline V gene are MNHEY and SMNVEV (reference sequence). The CDR3 has 15 amino acids. V lost 6 bases, J lost 6 bases, and 18 bases lay in between. In DNA form, the CDR3 reads TGTGCCAGCAGAGGGTTACGGGAGTTGTTCAATGAGCAGTTCTTC. Its protein product is CASRGLRELFNEQFF.

The V call is TRBV6-6, the J call TRBJ1-5; TRBD1 agrees at 7 bases. J was trimmed by 5 bases and V by 6 bases; bases with no gene match: 7. CDR1 is MNHNY, CDR2 SVGAGI, per germline (reference sequence). This CDR3 region has 14 residues. The CDR3: CASSHTGVDQPQHF. The DNA for the CDR3 is TGTGCCAGCAGCCATACAGGGGTGGATCAGCCCCAGCATTTT.

The CDR3 DNA sequence: TGTGCCAGCAGCCTCCGGAGGCTAGCGGGAGACGAGCAGTTCTTC. Translating gives CASSLRRLAGDEQFF. The V gene is TRBV13, the J gene TRBJ2-1, with 10 positions matching TRBD2. With 5 bases clipped from V and 10 bases from J, the junction kept 11 bases outside the gene matches. Germline lookup yields CDR1 PRHDT and CDR2 FYEKMQ (reference sequence). The CDR3 runs 15 residues. The full variable domain, its missing parts supplied by reference TRBV13 and TRBJ2-1, is AAGVIQSPRHLIKEKRETATLKCYPIPRHDTVYWYQQGPGQDPQFLISFYEKMQSDKGSIPDRFSAQQFSDYHSELNMSSLELGDSALYFCASSLRRLAGDEQFFGPGTRLTVL.

This chain uses TRBV9 with TRBJ1-4, with a possible D match to TRBD1 (6 bases). Trimming cost V 0 bases and J 8 bases, with 11 bases left between them. This CDR3 comprises 14 residues. Germline V gene data show CDR1 as SGDLS and CDR2 as YYNGEE. CDR3 nucleotides: TGTGCCAGCAGCGTAGGTCCGGGACAAGAAAAACTGTTTTTT. It is translated as CASSVGPGQEKLFF. Variable domain in full (rest from reference TRBV9 and TRBJ1-4): DSGVTQTPKHLITATGQRVTLRCSPRSGDLSVYWYQQSLDQGLQFLIQYYNGEERAKGNILERFSAQQFPDLHSELNLSSLELGDSALYFCASSVGPGQEKLFFGSGTQLSVL.

The CDR3 sequence is CAWSKGQPTDTQYF. The CDR3 DNA sequence: TGTGCCTGGAGTAAGGGACAGCCAACAGATACGCAGTATTTT. V is TRBV30 and J is TRBJ2-3; 7 bases align to TRBD1. CDR3 length equals 14 residues. Looked up from germline, CDR1 is GTSNPN and CDR2 is SVGIG (reference sequence). Trimming took 2 bases from V and 3 from J; bases not matched to a gene: 5.

The J gene is TRBJ2-3, the V gene TRBV28; 7 nucleotides agree with TRBD2. The V gene's germline CDR1 is MDHEN and CDR2 SYDVKM. After removal of 8 bases from V and 4 bases from J, the junction contained 9 bases not matched to a gene. The CDR3 consists of 14 residues. CDR3 protein: CASGGGSRPDTQYF. The CDR3 region has the DNA TGTGCCAGCGGAGGCGGGAGTAGGCCAGATACGCAGTATTTT. Drawing the rest from reference TRBV28 and TRBJ2-3, the complete variable domain is DVKVTQSSRYLVKRTGEKVFLECVQDMDHENMFWYRQDPGLGLRLIYFSYDVKMKEKGDIPEGYSVSREKKERFSLILESASTNQTSMYLCASGGGSRPDTQYFGPGTRLTVL.